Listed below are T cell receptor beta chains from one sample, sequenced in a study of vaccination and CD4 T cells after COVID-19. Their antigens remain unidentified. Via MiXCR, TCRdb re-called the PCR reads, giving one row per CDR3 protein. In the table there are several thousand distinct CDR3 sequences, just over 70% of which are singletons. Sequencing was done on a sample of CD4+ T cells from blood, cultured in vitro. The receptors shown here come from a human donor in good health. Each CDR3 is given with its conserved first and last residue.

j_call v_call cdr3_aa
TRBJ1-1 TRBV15 CATSRDMGRMNTEAFF
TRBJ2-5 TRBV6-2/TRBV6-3 CASSYSILRVAAQETQYF
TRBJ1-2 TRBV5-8 CASSLGNYGYTF
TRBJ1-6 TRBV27 CASSLLQSYSPLHF
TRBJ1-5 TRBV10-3 CAISESVGNQPQHF
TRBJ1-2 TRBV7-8 CASSLASGKGYGYTF
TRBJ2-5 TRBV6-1 CASSKETQYF
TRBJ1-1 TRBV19 CASSVDNAYTEAFF
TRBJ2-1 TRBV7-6 CASSSTLYNEQFF
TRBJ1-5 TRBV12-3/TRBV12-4 CASSPTGESNQPQHF
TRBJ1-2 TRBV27 CASSLTAGYTF
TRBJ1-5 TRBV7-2 CASSTVRMSQHF
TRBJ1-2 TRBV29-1 CSVETDPGEAYGYTF
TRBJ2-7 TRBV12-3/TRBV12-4 CASSPPGSSYEQYF
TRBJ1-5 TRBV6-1 CASSQGNQPQHF
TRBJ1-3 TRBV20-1 CSATPGAETGNTIYF
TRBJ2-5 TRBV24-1 CATSDLGTPGGLETQYF
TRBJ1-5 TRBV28 CASGSNQPQHF
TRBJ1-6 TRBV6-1 CATQGGRQYYNSPLHF
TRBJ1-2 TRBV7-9 CASSRTGAVNYGYTF
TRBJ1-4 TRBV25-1 CASSEPGYGEKLFF
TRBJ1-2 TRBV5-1 CASSLGTTGGYGYTF
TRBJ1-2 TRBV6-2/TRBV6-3 CASRSGVVGYTF
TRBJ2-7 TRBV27 CASSLGDRGLSYEQYF
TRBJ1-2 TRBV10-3 CASERQGEDGYTF
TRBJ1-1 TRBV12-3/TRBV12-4 CASSANMNTEAFF
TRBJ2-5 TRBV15 CATSVDRGISRTQYF
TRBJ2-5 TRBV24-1 CATSDPLEETQYF
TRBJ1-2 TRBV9 CASSGPRLTGRHGYTF
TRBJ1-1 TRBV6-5 CASSYSRVGGTEAFF
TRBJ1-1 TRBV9 CASSVVGSDTEAFF
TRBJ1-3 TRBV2 CASRGDRSSGNTIYF
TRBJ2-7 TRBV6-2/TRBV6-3 CASSSRGAPTYEQYF
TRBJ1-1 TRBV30 CACSGTVAPGAFF
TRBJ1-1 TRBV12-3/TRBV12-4 CASTSRRGEAFF
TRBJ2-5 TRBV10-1 CASSMGRVETQYF
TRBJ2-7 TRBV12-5 CASGLDGSYEQYF
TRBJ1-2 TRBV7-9 CASSSITRLTGGYGYTF
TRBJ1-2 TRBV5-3 CARSHIILAGYTF
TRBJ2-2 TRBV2 CASSGDSATGELFF
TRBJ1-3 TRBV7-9 CASSHHGSGALSGNTIYF
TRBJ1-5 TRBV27 CASSSWGNQPQHF
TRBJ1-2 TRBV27 CASSFVRQGGTYGYTF
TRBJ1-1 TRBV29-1 CSVVLGPNTEAFF
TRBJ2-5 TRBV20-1 CSARDPVQTQYF
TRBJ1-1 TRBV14 CASSQGGGPNTEAFF
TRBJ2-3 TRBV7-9 CASGDRATDTQYF